This T cell receptor (beta chain) was recovered during a study of blood T cell repertoires in COVID-19 (TCRdb year 2020). Background on the whole study: The collaborator samples originated in the United States, Italy and Spain and spanned the acute and convalescent phases of COVID-19. HLA class I and class II types, where available, came from metadata supplied by the sample provider rather than from assay-based typing. Samples were obtained from the ongoing ImmuneRACE study (first 160 participants) and from some 1,200 subjects provided by 6 global collaborators. The repertoires were released in a freely available public database meant as a resource for research on the immune response to SARS-CoV-2. Deeply sampled blood TCRbeta repertoires from subjects exposed to, actively infected with, or recovered from COVID-19 were included in the dataset. The material from the prospective study consisted of cDNA or gDNA derived from T cells, B-cell-depleted T cells, or PBMCs. Nearly every sample came with metadata listing a de-identified subject ID, COVID-19 status, age in years and sex.

TCRbeta CDR3 regions were amplified from genomic DNA by means of the immunoSEQ Assay, a bias-controlled multiplex PCR. Turning to the authors' computational methods: Within the assay, amplification of reference gene primers was used to estimate how many nucleated cells each sample contained. Sequence reads were collapsed and filtered to measure the absolute abundance of every unique TCRbeta CDR3 rearrangement. For each sample, productive Simpson clonality was calculated as the square root of Simpson's diversity index over productive rearrangements. Imported from immuneACCESS, the table was reduced by TCRdb to in-frame sequences with V and J called. These copies leave out some clones; in studies compared against another copy, an unresolved V gene accounts for under half, and the cause of the remainder is not known. For V, J and clone size, that table is used; D and trimming come from the DNA. This sample holds 400,000 or so clones; around 91% were observed only once. The ten top clones hold about 1.1% of the sample.

From a lookup of the germline V gene, CDR1 and CDR2 are MDHEN and SYDVKM. The CDR3 contains 15 residues, cysteine and phenylalanine counted. Just the 45-base CDR3 DNA is kept, in frame starting at base 1. At the junction V is shortened by 3 bases and J by 4 bases; bases outside the gene matches: 7. In the case of this clone: Its antigen remains undetermined. Base qualities are not provided; no much larger clone lies one nucleotide away.

Paper-wide results and their limitations: Clinical and demographic metadata were provided uncurated, with the amount varying by source and participant.

Participants in the prospective study were aged about 18 to 95 years, lived in approximately 26 United States geographic areas, and enrolled through a virtual design. In the prospective study, participants were assigned to cohorts based on the clinical history participants reported in a screening survey and a study questionnaire. For ImmuneRACE Cohort 3, a participant was defined as recovered based on two consecutive negative NP/OP PCR tests, clearance by a healthcare professional, or resolution of symptoms. In the prospective study, mobile phlebotomists collected whole blood, serum and a nasopharyngeal or oropharyngeal swab from each participant. Prospective study participants could optionally give additional blood draws and questionnaires over an approximately 2-month period. Before DNA extraction, prospective study blood samples were shipped either frozen or at room temperature.

This TCR came from a man aged 30 to 39 who had recovered from COVID-19. This sequence uses TRBV28 and TRBJ2-3; 7 junctional bases match TRBD1. Sequencing used PBMCs or T cells enriched from blood (not recorded which). The nucleotide sequence reads TGTGCCAGCAGTTTGAACAGGGGTTTCTCAGATACGCAGTATTTT. Its protein is CASSLNRGFSDTQYF.